The 17 T cell receptor beta chains below all came from one sample that was sequenced in a study of CD8+CD57+ T cells in acquired aplastic anemia. Only patients with CD8+CD57+ cell expansion on flow cytometry were chosen for sequencing. Profiling of TCR beta VDJ combinations and CDR3 sequences used genomic DNA as template. One entry per CDR3 protein, called by TCRdb with MiXCR from the reads. The sample records 160,000 or so distinct CDR3 sequences, 45% to 50% being singletons. What was sequenced was sorted CD4+, CD8+, or CD8+CD57+ T cells (not recorded which) from PBMCs. The receptors come from a human donor with aplastic anemia.

The V call is TRBV24-1, the J call TRBJ1-2; a possible D gene is TRBD1 (6 bases). Germline V lookup: CDR1 KGHDR, CDR2 SFDVKD. The germline V and J ends were trimmed by 3 bases and 2 bases, with 6 bases remaining between them. This CDR3 region has 13 residues. DNA of the CDR3: TGTGCCACCAGTGATACAGGGAACTATGGCTACACCTTC. Protein product: CATSDTGNYGYTF.

The V gene is TRBV24-1, the J gene TRBJ2-1, with 12 bases fitting TRBD2. The CDR3 totals 18 residues. Germline assignment: CDR1 KGHDR and CDR2 SFDVKD. Losses at the gene ends were 4 bases for V and 0 bases for J; bases not matched to a gene: 6. The CDR3 spells CATSDSGLAGNSYNEQFF. The CDR3 bases are TGTGCCACCAGTGACTCGGGACTAGCGGGTAACTCCTACAATGAGCAGTTCTTC.

There are a few counts of this clonotype. J is TRBJ2-7 and V is TRBV20-1; the match to TRBD1 covers 12 bases. Germline assignment: CDR1 DFQATT and CDR2 SNEGSKA (reference sequence). The trim removed 4 bases at V and 5 bases at J, leaving 6 bases unmatched. This CDR3 contains 14 residues. CDR3 bases: TGCAGTGCTAATCCGGGACAGGGGGCCGACGAGCAGTACTTC. Amino acids: CSANPGQGADEQYF.

This clonotype was seen at least ten times. The chain combines TRBV6-5 with TRBJ1-5, with D uncertain. The V end was cut by 2 bases, the J end by 9 bases, with 8 bases between. Germline assignment: CDR1 MNHEY and CDR2 SVGAGI. This CDR3 spans 12 amino acids. In DNA form, the CDR3 reads TGTGCCAGCAGTTACAACCCTGGGCCCCAGCATTTT. It yields the protein CASSYNPGPQHF.

This clonotype was counted ten times or more. The rearrangement joins TRBV19 to TRBJ2-5, with a possible D match to TRBD1 (6 bases). Trimming removed 5 bases at V and 3 bases at J, with 10 bases between. The CDR3 totals 13 residues. From germline, CDR1 is LNHDA and CDR2 SQIVND (reference sequence). DNA for the CDR3: TGTGCCAGTAGTCCGGACAGAGAAGAGACCCAGTACTTC. It yields the protein CASSPDREETQYF.

This clonotype was counted between two and nine times. The rearrangement links TRBV29-1 to TRBJ2-3, with D possibly being TRBD1 (5 bases). The CDR3 runs to 13 residues. V was trimmed by 3 bases and J by 4 bases, leaving 11 bases between them. Germline V gives CDR1 SQVTM, CDR2 ANQGSEA. The DNA of the CDR3 is TGCAGCGTTGAGAAAGGGGTCGCAGATACGCAGTATTTT. Its protein product is CSVEKGVADTQYF.

This CDR3 reads CASSFRPINTGELFF. CDR3 nucleotides: TGTGCCAGCAGTTTTCGGCCGATAAACACCGGGGAGCTGTTTTTT. This sequence joins TRBV28 and TRBJ2-2; D unclear. There are 15 residues in the CDR3. The V and J ends lost 3 bases and 2 bases respectively, with 10 bases between them. Germline V gene lookup returns CDR1 MDHEN and CDR2 SYDVKM. The entire variable domain, with the rest obtained from reference TRBV28 and TRBJ2-2, is as follows: DVKVTQSSRYLVKRTGEKVFLECVQDMDHENMFWYRQDPGLGLRLIYFSYDVKMKEKGDIPEGYSVSREKKERFSLILESASTNQTSMYLCASSFRPINTGELFFGEGSRLTVL.

The chain combines TRBV7-9 with TRBJ1-6; D gene ambiguous. Between the trimmed V and J ends, which lost 1 base and 10 bases, there was a span of 11 bases. CDR3 size: 14 residues. Germline V CDR1 and CDR2: SEHNR, FQNEAQ (reference sequence). The chain's CDR3 is CASSLVGSGSPLHF. DNA of the CDR3: TGTGCCAGCAGCTTAGTTGGGTCGGGGTCACCCCTCCACTTT.

The chain has TRBV2 and TRBJ1-2; D call uncertain. In germline, CDR1 is SNHLY, CDR2 FYNNEI. Trimming removed 5 bases at V and 4 bases at J, with 8 bases between. This CDR3 has 12 residues. The CDR3 protein is CASSPSTYGYTF. DNA of the CDR3: TGTGCCAGCAGTCCCTCGACCTATGGCTACACCTTC.

For this clonotype: A much larger clone lies a single base off, so this may be a read error. V and J are TRBV6-1 and TRBJ2-7; TRBD1 aligns across 8 bases. From germline, CDR1 is MNHNS and CDR2 SASEGT. CDR3 length: 14 amino acids. The DNA of the CDR3 is TGTGCCAGCGGCAAGGACAGGGTCATCCACGAGCAGTGCTTC. This encodes CASGKDRVIHEQCF.

The chain uses TRBV3-1 and TRBJ2-7; 8 positions agree with TRBD2. The V gene end was trimmed by 1 base and the J gene end by 1 base; junction bases not matched to a gene: 9. The CDR3 runs 17 residues. Germline V gene sequence: CDR1 LGHDT, CDR2 YNNKEL (reference sequence). The CDR3 bases are TGTGCCAGCAGCCAAGGATTACTAGCGGCGGGATCCTACGAGCAGTACTTC. Its protein product is CASSQGLLAAGSYEQYF.

Ten or more counts support this clonotype. The J gene is TRBJ1-2, the V gene TRBV6-5; 11 bases are a match to TRBD1. J was trimmed by 7 bases and V by 2 bases; bases with no gene match: 6. Per the germline V gene, CDR1 is MNHEY and CDR2 is SVGAGI. The CDR3 is 15 residues long. The CDR3 is CASSYEDRGQVGYTF. CDR3 in DNA: TGTGCCAGCAGTTACGAGGACAGGGGGCAGGTTGGCTACACCTTC.

This chain joins TRBV15 and TRBJ1-6, with D possibly matching TRBD1 (6 bases). The CDR3 loop spans 15 amino acids. Trimming removed 3 bases at V and 5 bases at J, with 11 bases between. CDR1 LNHNV and CDR2 YYDKDF come from the germline V gene (reference sequence). The CDR3, as DNA: TGTGCCACCAGCAGCAGAGGGGGGGATAATTCACCCCTCCACTTT. Translated: CATSSRGGDNSPLHF. The full variable domain, its missing parts supplied by reference TRBV15 and TRBJ1-6, is DAMVIQNPRYQVTQFGKPVTLSCSQTLNHNVMYWYQQKSSQAPKLLFHYYDKDFNNEADTPDNFQSRRPNTSFCFLDIRSPGLGDTAMYLCATSSRGGDNSPLHFGNGTRLTVT.

The J gene is TRBJ2-2, the V gene TRBV27, with D hard to call. Trimming removed 5 bases at V and 6 bases at J, with 7 bases between. This CDR3 is built from 12 residues. The germline gives CDR1 MNHEY, CDR2 SMNVEV (reference sequence). CDR3 region: CASSVWPGELFF. The CDR3 DNA reads as TGTGCCAGCAGTGTTTGGCCCGGGGAGCTGTTTTTT.

This clonotype has a handful of counts. This chain uses TRBV24-1 with TRBJ1-5, with TRBD1 identical over 10 bases. The CDR3 is 15 residues long. Germline V gene data show CDR1 as KGHDR and CDR2 as SFDVKD. V gave up 2 bases and J gave up 7 bases; unmatched junction bases: 4. The CDR3 sequence: CATSDSGQGRQPQHF. CDR3 DNA: TGTGCCACCAGTGATTCGGGACAGGGGCGGCAGCCCCAGCATTTT.

The gene calls are TRBV7-2 and TRBJ2-5; D not resolved. V was cut by 5 bases and J by 5 bases, with 18 bases left in between. The CDR3 contains 15 residues. CDR1 SGHTA and CDR2 FQGNSA come from the germline V gene. The CDR3 protein is CASSRTSTSRETQYF. The CDR3, as DNA: TGTGCCAGCAGCCGCACATCGACATCCCGGGAGACCCAGTACTTC.

This clonotype was recorded at least ten times. The chain has TRBV11-3 and TRBJ2-7, with D perhaps TRBD1 (5 bases). V lost 4 bases and J lost 5, with 15 bases in between. The CDR3 covers 14 residues. Germline V CDR1 and CDR2: SGHNT, YENEEA. Here the CDR3 reads CASSSSWGKDEQYF. The CDR3 coding sequence is TGTGCCAGCAGCTCTTCGTGGGGCAAGGACGAGCAGTACTTC. The full variable domain, with the rest looked up from reference TRBV11-3 and TRBJ2-7, is EAGVVQSPRYKIIEKKQPVAFWCNPISGHNTLYWYLQNLGQGPELLIRYENEEAVDDSQLPKDRFSAERLKGVDSTLKIQPAELGDSAVYLCASSSSWGKDEQYFGPGTRLTVT.